The present T cell receptor (beta chain) was sequenced within a study of T cells in localized non-small cell lung cancer (TCRdb year 2020). About the full investigation: The study analyzed T cell repertoires of hundreds of early-stage NSCLC patients, comparing tumors and uninvolved tumor-adjacent lungs. The cohort comprised 236 treatment-naïve NSCLC patients with resected, localized lung tumors. NSCLC patients had a mean age of approximately 72 years, and around 140 were male and about 98 female. Points the paper makes about the study in general: Uninvolved tumor-adjacent lung showed the highest T cell clonality, higher than tumor, which suggests more focused antigenic responses in the adjacent lung. A median of roughly 60 of the top 100 tumor clones were detected in paired uninvolved adjacent lung, and some 29 of these tumor clones were also found among the top 100 clones of the paired uninvolved adjacent lung. Because of the exploratory design, TCR variables were selected using unadjusted p-values without false-discovery rate correction. Higher T cell density in blood was associated with longer overall survival, whereas higher clonality in adjacent lung was associated with shorter survival. Because multi-region tumor sequencing was not performed, intratumor heterogeneity could not be ruled out.

Via the germline V gene, CDR1 is MDHEN and CDR2 SYDVKM. V loses 3 bases of germline sequence and J loses 0 bases, and the interval between the two ends is 9 bases. Counted from cysteine to phenylalanine, this CDR3 has 15 amino acids. Of the read, only the CDR3 DNA is kept; its 45 bases are in frame from base 1. With respect to this clone: The specificity of this receptor is unknown. Base qualities are not recorded, but no much larger clone differs from it by a single base.

At diagnosis, tumor, uninvolved tumor-adjacent lung and peripheral blood were collected and then preserved as a mix of FFPE and fresh-frozen material. For TCR repertoire profiling, the blood samples were analyzed as peripheral blood mononuclear cells. The immunoSEQ Assay was used to sequence TCR beta CDR3 regions from DNA. The published analysis was carried out like this. T cell density was computed as TCR beta template counts normalized to usable DNA estimated by amplifying housekeeping genes. Richness was estimated using the preseqR package, with extrapolation to 400,000 templates for PBMC samples and to 120,000 templates for tissue samples. Clonality was defined as one minus Pielou's evenness. Differential abundance testing on productive amino-acid clonotypes, with a minimum total count of 5 and an alpha of 0.1, was used to identify tissue-enriched TCRs. The Jaccard Index and the Morisita Overlap Index were used to quantify repertoire overlap between compartments. GLIPH clustered TCR beta CDR3s with public tetramer-defined viral CDR3s; viral motifs required at least three viral sequences plus V-gene enrichment. The table comes from immuneACCESS by way of TCRdb, which keeps in-frame sequences with V and J called. Part of the clones is missing from these tables; in studies checked, under half for an unresolved V gene and the rest for unknown reasons. D and trimming were read from the DNA, whereas the V and J calls and clone size are those reported in that table. The sample yields 35,000 to 45,000 clones; about 85% were counted once. Under 45% of the sample goes to the ten largest clones.

The sequenced sample was PBMCs, obtained before any cancer treatment. The chain uses TRBV28 and TRBJ2-1, with no confident D gene call. The origin of this receptor is a woman aged 35 to 70 with stage II squamous cell lung carcinoma. The CDR3 corresponds to CASSLYQSSYNEQFF. The bases read TGTGCCAGCAGTTTGTATCAGAGCTCCTACAATGAGCAGTTCTTC.